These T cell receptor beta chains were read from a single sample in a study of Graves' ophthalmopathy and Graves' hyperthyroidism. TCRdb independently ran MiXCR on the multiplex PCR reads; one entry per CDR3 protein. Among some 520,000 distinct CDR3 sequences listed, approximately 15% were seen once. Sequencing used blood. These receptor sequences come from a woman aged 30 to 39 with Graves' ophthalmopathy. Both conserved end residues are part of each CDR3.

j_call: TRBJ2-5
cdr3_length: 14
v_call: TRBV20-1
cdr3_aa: CSAMTSGRSETQYF

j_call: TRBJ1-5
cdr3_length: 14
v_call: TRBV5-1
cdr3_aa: CASSTGTANQPQHF

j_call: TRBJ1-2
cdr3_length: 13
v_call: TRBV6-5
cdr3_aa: CASSYAFNYGYTF

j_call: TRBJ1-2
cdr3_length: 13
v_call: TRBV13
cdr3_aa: CASSLARGGGYTF

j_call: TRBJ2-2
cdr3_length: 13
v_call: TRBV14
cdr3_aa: CASSQDRGGELFF

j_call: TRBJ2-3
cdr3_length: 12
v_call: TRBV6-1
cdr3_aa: CASTKATDTQYF

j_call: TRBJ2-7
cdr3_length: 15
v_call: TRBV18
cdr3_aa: CASSLSRGPNHEQYF

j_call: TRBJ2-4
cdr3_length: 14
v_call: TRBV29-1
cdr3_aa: CSVETSSGKNIQYF

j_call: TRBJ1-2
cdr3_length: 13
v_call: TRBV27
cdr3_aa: CASSPLGGYGYTF

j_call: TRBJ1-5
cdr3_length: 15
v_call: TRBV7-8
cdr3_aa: CASSLLGGANQPQHF

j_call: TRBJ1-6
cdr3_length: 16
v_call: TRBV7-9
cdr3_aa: CASSKGVSKYNSPLHF

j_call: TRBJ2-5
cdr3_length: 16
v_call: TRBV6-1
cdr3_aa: CASRKNPGAAQETQYF

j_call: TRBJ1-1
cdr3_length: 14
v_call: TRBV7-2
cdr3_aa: CASSFYRAPTEAFF

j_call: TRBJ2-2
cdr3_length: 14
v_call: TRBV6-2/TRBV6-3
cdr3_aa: CAIKTGSATGELFF

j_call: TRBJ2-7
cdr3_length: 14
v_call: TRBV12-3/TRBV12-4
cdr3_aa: CASTSKSGFNEQYF

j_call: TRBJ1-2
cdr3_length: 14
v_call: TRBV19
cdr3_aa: CASSISASHYGYTF

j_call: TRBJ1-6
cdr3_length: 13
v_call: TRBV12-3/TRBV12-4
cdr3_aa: CASSTATDSPLHF

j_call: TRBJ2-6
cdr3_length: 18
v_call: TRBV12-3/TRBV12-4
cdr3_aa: CASSARQKRVTGANVLTF

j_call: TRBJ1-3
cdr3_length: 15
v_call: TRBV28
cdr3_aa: CASRIQAFSGNTIYF

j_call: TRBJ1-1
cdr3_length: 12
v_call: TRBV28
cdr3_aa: CASSRFRPEAFF

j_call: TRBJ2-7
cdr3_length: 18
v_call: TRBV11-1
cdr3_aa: CASSSDRTEKRTSYEQYF

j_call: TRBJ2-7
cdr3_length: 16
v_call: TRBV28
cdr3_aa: CASLMRGGLSSYEQYF

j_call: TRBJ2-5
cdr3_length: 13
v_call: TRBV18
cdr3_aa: CASSPPREETQYF

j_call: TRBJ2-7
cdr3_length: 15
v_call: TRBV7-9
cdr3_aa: CASSSRGRGYYEQYF

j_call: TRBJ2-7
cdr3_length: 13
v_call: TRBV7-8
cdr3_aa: CASSFREGGEQYF

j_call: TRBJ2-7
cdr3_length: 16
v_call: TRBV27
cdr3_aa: CASSLGWASGSYEQYF

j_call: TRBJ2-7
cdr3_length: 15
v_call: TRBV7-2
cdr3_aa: CASSRRTGMSYEQYF

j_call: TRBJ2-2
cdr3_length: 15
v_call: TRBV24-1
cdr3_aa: CATRSGESHTGELFF